This passage covers 32 T cell receptor beta chains from one sample sequenced in a study of blood T cell repertoires in COVID-19. Method: immunoSEQ multiplex PCR; TCRdb's copy keeps in-frame clones and lacks some. The table shows around 110,000 clones, with 75% to 90% occurring only once. The sample was peripheral blood. Every receptor here comes from a woman aged 70-85 years with acute or convalescent COVID-19.

This CDR3 reads CANTGLGYEQYF. The CDR3 nucleotides are TGTGCCAACACAGGGTTGGGCTACGAGCAGTACTTC. The rearrangement joins TRBV6-5 to TRBJ2-7; a possible D gene is TRBD1 (6 bases). Trimming removed 10 bases at V and 3 bases at J, with 13 bases between. The CDR3 loop spans 12 amino acids. CDR1 MNHEY and CDR2 SVGAGI come from the germline V gene.

This CDR3 reads CAISGRGYNEQFF. Here the CDR3 DNA reads TGTGCCATCAGTGGGCGGGGTTACAATGAGCAGTTCTTC. This rearrangement joins TRBV10-3 to TRBJ2-1, with D perhaps TRBD2 (6 bases). Per germline, CDR1 ENHRY and CDR2 SYGVKD. The CDR3 contains 13 residues. V lost 4 bases to trimming and J lost 4 bases, with 8 bases between them.

The chain has TRBV27 and TRBJ1-6; D possibly corresponds to TRBD1 (6 bases). Trimming pared 2 bases from V and 15 bases from J, leaving 17 bases between. The CDR3 spans 14 residues. From germline, CDR1 is MNHEY and CDR2 SMNVEV (reference sequence). The CDR3 DNA sequence: TGTGCCAGCAGTTTAGACAGGATCCCCTATAACCTCCACTTT. Translation gives CASSLDRIPYNLHF.

Concerning this clone: This sample also contains other DNA sequences that code for the same CDR3. The rearrangement joins TRBV5-1 to TRBJ2-7, with 9 nucleotides matching TRBD1. V dropped 4 bases and J dropped 1; count of bases not matched to a gene: 3. CDR3 length: 14 amino acids. Germline loops: CDR1 SGHRS, CDR2 YFSETQ. CDR3: CASSRTGDSYEQYF. The CDR3 DNA is TGCGCCAGCAGCCGGACAGGGGATTCCTACGAGCAGTACTTC.

The chain combines TRBV5-1 with TRBJ2-1; possibly TRBD1 for D (5 bases). V was clipped by 0 bases and J by 5 bases, with 12 bases between them. This CDR3 contains 15 residues. In germline, CDR1 is SGHRS, CDR2 YFSETQ. The CDR3 sequence: CASSLVQARNNEQFF. Here the CDR3 DNA reads TGCGCCAGCAGCTTGGTACAGGCACGGAACAATGAGCAGTTCTTC.

This chain links TRBV2 with TRBJ2-7, with D unresolved. Germline CDR1 SNHLY, CDR2 FYNNEI. Deletions cut 9 bases from V and 3 bases from J, with 21 bases between. CDR3 length equals 15 residues. CDR3 in amino acids: CASQVALQSRYEQYF. CDR3 DNA: TGTGCCAGTCAGGTGGCATTGCAAAGCCGCTACGAGCAGTACTTC.

This clone was detected only once. J is TRBJ1-6 and V is TRBV7-9, with 9 positions matching TRBD1. This CDR3 spans 15 amino acids. Trimming cost V 1 base and J 7 bases; bases outside gene matches: 2. Germline values: CDR1 SEHNR, CDR2 FQNEAQ (reference sequence). CDR3 amino acids: CASSLGDRANSPLHF. The DNA of the CDR3 is TGTGCCAGCAGCTTAGGGGACAGGGCAAATTCACCCCTCCACTTT.

This clone was found a few times. The chain combines TRBV3-1 (or the pseudogene TRBV3-2) with TRBJ1-1; 9 bases line up with TRBD1. The CDR3 covers 14 residues. V was clipped by 2 bases and J by 8 bases; unmatched bases: 6. The germline gives CDR1 LGHDT, CDR2 YNNKEL (reference sequence). The CDR3 DNA is TGTGCCAGCAGCCAATCGTACAGGGGGCAGGAAGCTTTCTTT. This encodes CASSQSYRGQEAFF.

The V call is TRBV18, the J call TRBJ2-1, with D tentatively TRBD2 (6 bases). The V end was cut by 3 bases, the J end by 4 bases, with 7 bases between. The CDR3 is 13 residues long. Germline values: CDR1 KGHSH, CDR2 LQKENI. The CDR3 region is CASSPGGYNEQFF. Written as DNA, the CDR3 is TGTGCCAGCTCACCGGGGGGATACAATGAGCAGTTCTTC.

The J gene is TRBJ2-7, the V gene TRBV24-1, with 9 bases matching TRBD1. Germline CDR1 KGHDR, CDR2 SFDVKD. The ends lost 4 bases at V and 9 bases at J; junction bases unmatched: 0. The CDR3 extends over 11 amino acids. In DNA form, the CDR3 reads TGTGCCACCAGTGAGGGACAGGGGCAGTACTTC. As protein: CATSEGQGQYF.

This clone showed up just a few times. V and J are TRBV3-1 (or the pseudogene TRBV3-2) and TRBJ1-4; TRBD1 aligns across 7 bases. Germline V gene lookup returns CDR1 LGHDT and CDR2 YNNKEL (reference sequence). This CDR3 comprises 15 residues. V was pared by 0 bases and J by 11 bases, with 9 bases of the junction left unmatched. The chain's CDR3 is CASSQETGLSGKLFF. CDR3 in DNA: TGTGCCAGCAGCCAAGAGACAGGGCTGTCTGGGAAACTGTTTTTT.

This clone has a single count. This chain connects TRBV12-5 to TRBJ1-4; D not certain. The germline V gene has CDR1 LGHNT and CDR2 FRNRAP. The V end was cut by 0 bases, the J end by 14 bases, with 10 bases between. This CDR3 has 12 amino acids. The CDR3, as DNA: TGTGCTAGTGGTTTGGTACATACGCCGCTGTTTTTT. Protein: CASGLVHTPLFF.

This chain connects TRBV11-1 to TRBJ2-1; TRBD1 matches 10 bases. V was clipped by 4 bases and J by 4 bases; unmatched bases: 7. This CDR3 is built from 16 residues. Per the germline V gene, CDR1 is SGHAT and CDR2 is FQDESV (reference sequence). The CDR3 bases are TGTGCCAGCAGCTCTACCGGGACAGGGGTTTACAATGAGCAGTTCTTC. This gives the protein CASSSTGTGVYNEQFF. Full variable domain (missing parts from reference TRBV11-1 and TRBJ2-1): EAEVAQSPRYKITEKSQAVAFWCDPISGHATLYWYRQILGQGPELLVQFQDESVVDDSQLPKDRFSAERLKGVDSTLKIQPAELGDSAMYLCASSSTGTGVYNEQFFGPGTRLTVL.

The rearrangement uses TRBV5-4 and TRBJ2-5, with 9 bases that match TRBD2. Germline trimming cut 4 bases from V and 6 bases from J; bases unmatched to any gene: 10. CDR1 and CDR2 (germline): SGHNT, YYREEE (reference sequence). The CDR3 runs to 15 residues. CDR3 sequence: CASSAAGGYGKTQYF. As DNA, the CDR3 is TGTGCCAGCAGCGCTGCGGGGGGGTATGGAAAGACCCAGTACTTC.

The chain has TRBV7-3 and TRBJ1-1; 8 bases are a match to TRBD1. The V gene's germline CDR1 is SGHTA and CDR2 FQGTGA. Trimming at V came to 3 bases and at J to 1 base, leaving 4 bases not matched to a gene. The CDR3 is made up of 15 amino acids. The CDR3 sequence: CASSLAGGQNTEAFF. DNA of the CDR3: TGTGCCAGCAGCTTGGCAGGGGGCCAGAACACTGAAGCTTTCTTT.

The chain employs TRBV7-8 and TRBJ1-5; D is uncertain. From germline, CDR1 is SGHVS and CDR2 FQNEAQ. The CDR3 has 13 residues. V gave up 0 bases and J gave up 11 bases, with 11 bases separating them. The CDR3 region is CASSLAGLLAQHF. Written as DNA, the CDR3 is TGTGCCAGCAGCTTAGCCGGACTCCTGGCCCAGCATTTT. The variable domain in full, completed from reference TRBV7-8 and TRBJ1-5, reads GAGVSQSPRYKVAKRGQDVALRCDPISGHVSLFWYQQALGQGPEFLTYFQNEAQLDKSGLPSDRFFAERPEGSVSTLKIQRTQQEDSAVYLCASSLAGLLAQHFGDGTRLSIL.

This chain joins TRBV9 and TRBJ2-7; TRBD2 aligns across 7 bases. V gave up 1 base and J gave up 4 bases; unmatched junction bases: 8. The germline V gene has CDR1 SGDLS and CDR2 YYNGEE. This CDR3 spans 15 amino acids. CDR3 DNA sequence: TGTGCCAGCAGCGTAAGCGCGGGAGCAGAGTACGAGCAGTACTTC. It yields the protein CASSVSAGAEYEQYF.

This chain links TRBV24-1 with TRBJ1-5; D unresolved. The V and J ends lost 5 bases and 3 bases respectively, with 10 bases between them. The CDR3 is made up of 14 amino acids. Germline V lookup: CDR1 KGHDR, CDR2 SFDVKD. DNA for the CDR3: TGTGCCACCAGTGCACGACTTGACAATCAGCCCCAGCATTTT. As protein: CATSARLDNQPQHF.

The V gene is TRBV19, the J gene TRBJ2-1, with TRBD2 matching 8 bases. V lost 5 bases to trimming and J lost 7 bases; unmatched junction nucleotides: 13. CDR1 and CDR2 from the germline V gene are LNHDA and SQIVND (reference sequence). The CDR3 runs to 16 residues. CDR3 protein: CASSVAGTRAVNEQFF. CDR3 nucleotides: TGTGCCAGTAGTGTGGCCGGGACTAGGGCGGTGAATGAGCAGTTCTTC.

The chain employs TRBV3-1 (or the pseudogene TRBV3-2) and TRBJ2-5, with 7 bases lining up with TRBD1. With V trimmed by 6 bases and J by 9 bases, 7 bases remained unmatched. This CDR3 has 12 amino acids. Germline assignment: CDR1 LGHDT and CDR2 YNNKEL (reference sequence). In DNA, the CDR3 is TGTGCCAGCAGTCGACAGGGTGGGGCCCAGTACTTC. Residues: CASSRQGGAQYF.

The V call is TRBV7-6, the J call TRBJ1-1; a weak D match, TRBD1 (6 bases). The germline CDR1 and CDR2 sequences are SGHVS and FNYEAQ. The length of the CDR3 is 17 residues. V was pared by 3 bases and J by 1 base, with 18 bases between. This CDR3 reads CASSLFPPGGPNTEAFF. DNA of the CDR3: TGTGCCAGCAGCTTGTTCCCCCCGGGGGGCCCGAACACTGAAGCTTTCTTT.

The chain employs TRBV10-3 and TRBJ1-1; 8 positions agree with TRBD1. The CDR3 sequence is 18 residues long. In germline, CDR1 is ENHRY, CDR2 SYGVKD. The ends lost 2 bases at V and 4 bases at J; junction bases unmatched: 15. CDR3: CAISEAPGRTGRSTEAFF. As DNA, the CDR3 is TGTGCCATCAGTGAGGCCCCCGGGAGGACAGGGAGAAGCACTGAAGCTTTCTTT.

This clone was picked up one time. The chain combines TRBV6-5 with TRBJ2-7; TRBD1 aligns across 8 bases. J was trimmed by 6 bases and V by 6 bases; bases with no gene match: 7. CDR1 is MNHEY, CDR2 SVGAGI, per germline. This CDR3 region has 13 residues. CDR3 DNA: TGTGCCAGCAGCCGACAGGGGTACGGCGAGCAGTACTTC. Its protein is CASSRQGYGEQYF.

Written as DNA, the CDR3 is TGCGCCAGCAGCTTGGACGGGAACACCGGGGAGCTGTTTTTT. Translation: CASSLDGNTGELFF. The genes are TRBV5-1 and TRBJ2-2; D is undetermined. The V end was cut by 0 bases, the J end by 1 base, with 4 bases between. Germline lookup yields CDR1 SGHRS and CDR2 YFSETQ. CDR3 length: 14 amino acids.

The V call is TRBV3-1 (or the pseudogene TRBV3-2), the J call TRBJ2-7; 10 bases line up with TRBD1. The CDR3 covers 15 residues. The V and J ends lost 4 bases and 6 bases, in that order; junction bases with no gene match: 9. Germline-derived CDR1 and CDR2 are LGHDT and YNNKEL (reference sequence). CDR3 in amino acids: CASSRLPGQGTEQYF. CDR3 DNA sequence: TGTGCCAGCAGCCGACTCCCGGGACAGGGGACCGAGCAGTACTTC.

This clone was counted a single time. The chain is built from TRBV5-1 and TRBJ2-3; 10 bases align to TRBD2. The CDR3 loop spans 15 amino acids. J was trimmed by 4 bases and V by 2 bases; bases with no gene match: 4. Germline-derived CDR1 and CDR2 are SGHRS and YFSETQ. In DNA form, the CDR3 reads TGCGCCAGCAGCTTATCTAGCGGGGGTTCAGATACGCAGTATTTT. Translation: CASSLSSGGSDTQYF.

The rearrangement uses TRBV7-3 and TRBJ2-1; TRBD2 aligns across 8 bases. This CDR3 comprises 15 residues. V shed 5 bases, J shed 8 bases, and the junction held 11 bases outside the gene matches. Germline V gene lookup returns CDR1 SGHTA and CDR2 FQGTGA. The CDR3 loop is CASSPGGTRGYEQFF. The CDR3 nucleotides read TGTGCCAGCAGCCCCGGAGGGACTAGGGGTTATGAGCAGTTCTTC. The complete variable domain, with remaining parts taken from reference TRBV7-3 and TRBJ2-1, reads GAGVSQTPSNKVTEKGKYVELRCDPISGHTALYWYRQSLGQGPEFLIYFQGTGAADDSGLPNDRFFAVRPEGSVSTLKIQRTERGDSAVYLCASSPGGTRGYEQFFGPGTRLTVL.

CDR3 region: CASSSRGGSPNTGELFF. CDR3 DNA: TGTGCCAGCAGCTCGAGGGGGGGCTCCCCGAACACCGGGGAGCTGTTTTTT. V is TRBV7-9 and J is TRBJ2-2; D perhaps matches TRBD2 (7 bases). This CDR3 contains 17 residues. The V end lost 4 bases, the J end lost 0 bases, and 15 bases lay between the germline ends. Germline CDR1 SEHNR, CDR2 FQNEAQ (reference sequence).

This chain connects TRBV2 to TRBJ2-7, with TRBD2 matching over 10 bases. CDR1 is SNHLY and CDR2 is FYNNEI in the germline V gene. This CDR3 has 15 residues. Germline trimming cut 11 bases from V and 7 bases from J; bases unmatched to any gene: 17. CDR3 protein: CAASAGTSVLREQYF. The CDR3 nucleotides read TGTGCCGCAAGTGCTGGGACTAGCGTCCTCAGGGAGCAGTACTTC.

The chain is built from TRBV11-2 and TRBJ2-1; no reliable D call. V dropped 0 bases and J dropped 7 bases, with 7 bases sitting between them. CDR1 SGHAT and CDR2 FQNNGV come from the germline V gene. The CDR3 totals 13 residues. Written as DNA, the CDR3 is TGTGCCAGCAGCTTAGATCGACTGAATGAGCAGTTCTTC. As protein: CASSLDRLNEQFF.

This clone has a single count. The chain is built from TRBV6-5 and TRBJ2-7; 10 bases match TRBD2. Per germline, CDR1 MNHEY and CDR2 SVGAGI. The CDR3 extends over 14 amino acids. V trimming: 7 bases; J trimming: 1 base; junction bases outside the gene matches: 4. The CDR3 spells CASTLAGGSYEQYF. For the CDR3, the DNA is TGTGCCAGCACGTTAGCGGGGGGATCCTACGAGCAGTACTTC.

This chain joins TRBV5-6 and TRBJ2-3, with 10 positions matching TRBD2. The CDR3 loop spans 16 amino acids. V dropped 1 base and J dropped 4; count of bases not matched to a gene: 6. From germline, CDR1 is SGHDT and CDR2 YYEEEE. The DNA of the CDR3 is TGTGCCAGCAGCTTGCCTCTAGCGGGAGACCCAGATACGCAGTATTTT. Its translation is CASSLPLAGDPDTQYF.